These 2 T cell receptor beta chains came from one sample sequenced in a study of technical replicates of blood from several donors (TCRdb year 2017). The library was generated by the immunoSEQ multiplex PCR assay. Not all clones reach the TCRdb copy of this immuneACCESS table, which keeps in-frame sequences only. Checked studies attribute under half of the gap to unresolved V genes and leave the rest unexplained. The sample profile shows roughly 70,000 clones; more than 85% of them were found once. The ten largest account for over 4% of the sample. Sequencing was done on a sample of PBMCs. The receptors derive from a human donor in good health. Some clones in this sample may be carry-over from other donors' samples.

The V gene is TRBV5-1, the J gene TRBJ2-7, with TRBD1 as a possible D gene (6 bases). Germline lookup yields CDR1 SGHRS and CDR2 YFSETQ. Trimming pared 4 bases from V and 2 bases from J, leaving 10 bases between. This CDR3 spans 13 amino acids. The CDR3, as DNA: TGCGCCAGCAGCCCCGACAGGACCTACGAGCAGTACTTC. Residues: CASSPDRTYEQYF.

The chain links TRBV7-9 to TRBJ1-1; TRBD1 matches 9 bases. Per the germline V gene, CDR1 is SEHNR and CDR2 is FQNEAQ (reference sequence). V lost 6 bases to trimming and J lost 3 bases; unmatched junction nucleotides: 5. There are 14 residues in the CDR3. The CDR3 here is CASRQGAGDTEAFF. The CDR3 nucleotides are TGTGCCAGCAGACAGGGGGCAGGGGACACTGAAGCTTTCTTT.